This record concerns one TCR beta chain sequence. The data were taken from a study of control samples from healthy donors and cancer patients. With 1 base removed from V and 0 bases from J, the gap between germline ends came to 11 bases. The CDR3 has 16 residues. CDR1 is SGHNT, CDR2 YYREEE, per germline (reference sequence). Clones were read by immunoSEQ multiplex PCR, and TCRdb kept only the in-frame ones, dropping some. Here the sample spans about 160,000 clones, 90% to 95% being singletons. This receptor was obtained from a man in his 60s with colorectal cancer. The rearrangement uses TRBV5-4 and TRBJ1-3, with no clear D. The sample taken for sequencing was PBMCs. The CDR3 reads CASSLRTVGSGNTIYF. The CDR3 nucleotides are TGTGCCAGCAGCTTGCGTACAGTTGGCTCTGGAAACACCATATATTTT. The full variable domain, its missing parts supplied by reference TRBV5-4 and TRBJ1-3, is ETGVTQSPTHLIKTRGQQVTLRCSSQSGHNTVSWYQQALGQGPQFIFQYYREEENGRGNFPPRFSGLQFPNYSSELNVNALELDDSALYLCASSLRTVGSGNTIYFGEGSWLTVV.